This T cell receptor (beta chain) was observed in a study of cytomegalovirus exposure and HLA in healthy donors. Trimming left V 0 bases short and J 3 bases short, with 11 bases between. Germline V gene sequence: CDR1 LGHNA, CDR2 YSLEER. The CDR3 is made up of 15 amino acids. With 60 Vbeta and 13 Jbeta primers, the PCR was carried out. TCRdb's copy holds only in-frame clones and misses some; the assay was immunoSEQ multiplex PCR. The sample totals fewer than 200,000 clones. The receptor comes from a man aged 25-40 years in good health and CMV-seronegative. This chain connects TRBV4-3 to TRBJ1-2; TRBD1 is a possible D gene (6 bases). The sample was PBMCs. The CDR3 sequence is CASSQDLKGDYGYTF. CDR3 DNA sequence: TGCGCCAGCAGCCAAGATTTAAAGGGGGACTATGGCTACACCTTC.